This TCR beta chain emerged from a study of T-cell memory formation after mild COVID-19. Unmatched junction bases numbered 2, after V lost 0 bases and J lost 6 bases. The germline V gene encodes CDR1 DFQATT and CDR2 SNEGSKA (reference sequence). The CDR3 is 14 amino acids. Study outcomes and limitations: Memory cells collected pre-infection included some clones that later responded, suggesting cross-reactive memory joined.

There are a few counts of this clonotype. The antigen is undetermined. One entry per CDR3 protein, called by TCRdb with MiXCR from the 5' RACE reads. The data hold approximately 150,000 distinct CDR3 sequences, with about 6% observed a single time. Sequencing was done on a sample of PBMCs or a T cell subset sorted from them (not recorded which). V and J are TRBV20-1 and TRBJ2-2, with TRBD2 identical over 9 bases. This TCR came from an adult woman who had mild COVID-19 (a few samples of this study predate the infection). Cell type and time point are not known. The CDR3, as DNA: TGCAGTGCTAGAGATGGCGGGGGGGCCGGGGAGCTGTTTTTT. Its protein product is CSARDGGGAGELFF.